This T cell receptor beta chain is from a study of PD-L1 blockade in urothelial cancer. The time point is: pretreatment peripheral blood. Trimming took 6 bases from V and 1 from J; bases not matched to a gene: 7. The CDR3 extends over 15 amino acids. Germline values: CDR1 SEHNR, CDR2 FQNEAQ (reference sequence). Method: immunoSEQ multiplex PCR; TCRdb's copy keeps in-frame clones and lacks some. The sample has around 86,000 clones, around four fifths seen once; the top ten hold about 7.4%. This TCR was recovered from a man aged 40-55 years with urothelial cancer. The gene calls are TRBV7-9 and TRBJ1-1; 8 nucleotides agree with TRBD1. Specimen: PBMCs, collected around atezolizumab (anti-PD-L1) treatment. CDR3 sequence reads: CASSLTGTGNTEAFF. The CDR3 region has the DNA TGTGCCAGCAGTTTGACCGGGACAGGGAACACTGAAGCTTTCTTT.